This T cell receptor (beta chain) was retrieved from a study of blood T cell repertoires in COVID-19. The CDR3 is 15 residues long. Germline CDR1 reads PRHDT; CDR2 reads FYEKMQ (reference sequence). The V and J ends lost 5 bases and 3 bases respectively, with 13 bases between them. In the original analysis: Amplification of reference gene primers provided the estimated nucleated cell counts. The method was immunoSEQ multiplex PCR; TCRdb's version includes in-frame clones alone and lacks a portion of them. V, J and clone size are taken as reported in that table, and D and trimming were inferred from the DNA itself. The sample lists nearly 350,000 clones; about 90% were seen once.

This chain links TRBV13 with TRBJ2-2; D possibly corresponds to TRBD2 (6 bases). Source material: peripheral blood. This clonotype originated in a woman under 30 who had recovered from COVID-19. This chain's CDR3 is CASSRDSTDTGELFF. In nucleotides, the CDR3 is TGTGCCAGCAGCCGGGACTCGACGGACACCGGGGAGCTGTTTTTT.